The text below deals with one T cell receptor beta chain. Its antigen is not identified. This sample was included in a study of PD-1 blockade in classical Hodgkin lymphoma. Method: immunoSEQ multiplex PCR; TCRdb's copy keeps in-frame clones and lacks some. This repertoire shows about 35,000 clones, roughly three quarters found once; its top ten account for around 14%. Every patient was affected by relapse after autologous stem cell transplantation, while exposure to brentuximab vedotin was not uniform. CDR1 SGHTS and CDR2 YDEGEE come from the germline V gene. This CDR3 has 15 amino acids. V trimming: 0 bases; J trimming: 4 bases; junction bases outside the gene matches: 4. Points from the study as a whole: Complete responders' baseline diversity resembled that of newly diagnosed patients. Differences between repertoires have undefined causes, possibly disease activity or prior therapy.

The genes are TRBV5-8 and TRBJ2-3, with TRBD2 identical over 8 bases. The sequenced sample was peripheral blood mononuclear cells (PBMCs), obtained before the second cycle of nivolumab. This receptor was taken from a human donor with classical Hodgkin lymphoma. The CDR3 region has the DNA TGTGCCAGCAGCTTGGGACTAGCGAGGGCAGATACGCAGTATTTT. Its protein is CASSLGLARADTQYF.